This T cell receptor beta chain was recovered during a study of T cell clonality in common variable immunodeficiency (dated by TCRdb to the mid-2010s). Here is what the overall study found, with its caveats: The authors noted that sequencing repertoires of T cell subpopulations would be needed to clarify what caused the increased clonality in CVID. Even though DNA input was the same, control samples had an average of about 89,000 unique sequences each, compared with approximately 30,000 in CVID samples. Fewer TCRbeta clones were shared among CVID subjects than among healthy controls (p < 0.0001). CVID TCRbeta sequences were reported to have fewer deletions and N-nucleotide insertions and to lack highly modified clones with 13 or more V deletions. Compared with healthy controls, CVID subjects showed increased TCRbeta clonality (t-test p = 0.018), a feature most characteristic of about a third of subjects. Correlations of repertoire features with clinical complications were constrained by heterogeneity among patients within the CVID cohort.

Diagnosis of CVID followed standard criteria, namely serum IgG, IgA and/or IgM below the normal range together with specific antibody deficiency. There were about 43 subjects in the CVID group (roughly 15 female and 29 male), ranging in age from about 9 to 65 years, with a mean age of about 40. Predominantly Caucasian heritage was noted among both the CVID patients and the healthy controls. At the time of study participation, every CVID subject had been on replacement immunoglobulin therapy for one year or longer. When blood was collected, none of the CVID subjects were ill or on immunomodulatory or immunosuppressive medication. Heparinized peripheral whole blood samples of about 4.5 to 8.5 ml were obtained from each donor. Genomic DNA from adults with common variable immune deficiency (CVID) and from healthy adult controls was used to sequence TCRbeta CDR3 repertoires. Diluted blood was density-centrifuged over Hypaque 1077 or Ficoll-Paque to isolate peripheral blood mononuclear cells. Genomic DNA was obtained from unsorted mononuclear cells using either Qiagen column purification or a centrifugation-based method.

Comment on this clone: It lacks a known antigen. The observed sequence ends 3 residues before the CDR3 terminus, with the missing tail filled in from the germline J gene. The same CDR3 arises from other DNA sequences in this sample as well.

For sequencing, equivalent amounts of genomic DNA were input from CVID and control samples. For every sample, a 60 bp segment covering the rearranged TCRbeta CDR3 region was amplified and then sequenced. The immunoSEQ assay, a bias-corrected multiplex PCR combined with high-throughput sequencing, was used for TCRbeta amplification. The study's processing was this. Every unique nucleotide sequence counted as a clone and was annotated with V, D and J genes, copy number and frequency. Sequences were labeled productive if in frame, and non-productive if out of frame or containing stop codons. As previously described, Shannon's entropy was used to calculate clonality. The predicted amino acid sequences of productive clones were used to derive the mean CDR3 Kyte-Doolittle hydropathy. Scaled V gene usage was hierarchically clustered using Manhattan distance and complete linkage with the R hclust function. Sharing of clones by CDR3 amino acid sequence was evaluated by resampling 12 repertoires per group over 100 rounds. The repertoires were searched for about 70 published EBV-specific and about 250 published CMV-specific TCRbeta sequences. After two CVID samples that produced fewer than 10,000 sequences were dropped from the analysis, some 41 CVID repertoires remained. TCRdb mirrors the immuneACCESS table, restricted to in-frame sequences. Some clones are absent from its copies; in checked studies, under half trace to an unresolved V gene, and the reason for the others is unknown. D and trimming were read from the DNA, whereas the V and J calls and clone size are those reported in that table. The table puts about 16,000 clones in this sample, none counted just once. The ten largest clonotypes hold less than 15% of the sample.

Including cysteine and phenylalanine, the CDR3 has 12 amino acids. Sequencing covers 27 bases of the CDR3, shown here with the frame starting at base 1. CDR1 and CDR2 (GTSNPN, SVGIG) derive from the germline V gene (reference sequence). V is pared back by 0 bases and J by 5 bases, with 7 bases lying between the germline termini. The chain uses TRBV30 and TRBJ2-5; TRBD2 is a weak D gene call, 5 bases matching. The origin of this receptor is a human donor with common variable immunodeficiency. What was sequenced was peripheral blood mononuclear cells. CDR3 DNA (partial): TGTGCCTGGAGTGTACTAGGGGAGACC. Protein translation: CAWSVLGET. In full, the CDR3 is CAWSVLGETQYF.